One and the same sample provided the 27 T cell receptor beta chains below, sequenced in a study of technical replicates of blood from a few donors. The data were produced by immunoSEQ multiplex PCR, yet TCRdb's version contains in-frame clones alone and is incomplete. The profile covers 87,000 or so clones, with about 91% appearing a single time and around 0.27% taken by the ten largest. The sequenced material came from T cells isolated from PBMCs. The receptors come from a human donor in good health.

The chain is built from TRBV5-4 and TRBJ1-5, with TRBD1 as a possible D gene (5 bases). Trimming stripped 0 bases from V and 3 bases from J, with 19 bases between. The CDR3 spans 18 residues. Germline lookup yields CDR1 SGHNT and CDR2 YYREEE (reference sequence). The CDR3 DNA follows: TGTGCCAGCAGCTTGGGGCCCCCGGGACTCGGGATCAATCAGCCCCAGCATTTT. Protein sequence: CASSLGPPGLGINQPQHF.

The J gene is TRBJ1-1, the V gene TRBV6-1, with 7 nucleotides matching TRBD1. The CDR3 is 15 residues long. Germline V gene data show CDR1 as MNHNS and CDR2 as SASEGT. With 7 bases clipped from V and 3 bases from J, the junction kept 11 bases outside the gene matches. The CDR3 region has the DNA TGTGCCAGCATTCCGCGGGACAGACTATACACTGAAGCTTTCTTT. It encodes CASIPRDRLYTEAFF.

V gene TRBV5-1 combines with J gene TRBJ1-5; D is ambiguous. Germline V lookup: CDR1 SGHRS, CDR2 YFSETQ. The CDR3 has 15 residues. The V and J ends lost 1 base and 1 base respectively, with 9 bases between them. Here the CDR3 reads CASSLTGRSNQPQHF. The CDR3 DNA sequence: TGCGCCAGCAGCTTGACGGGTAGGAGCAATCAGCCCCAGCATTTT.

The J gene is TRBJ2-2, the V gene TRBV10-2; D may be TRBD1 (5 bases). Germline CDR1 reads WSHSY; CDR2 reads SAAADI. The CDR3 runs to 15 residues. The V end was cut by 5 bases, the J end by 1 base, with 11 bases between. The CDR3 DNA is TGCGCCAGCAGTTCCTTCGGACAGAACACCGGGGAGCTGTTTTTT. Translation: CASSSFGQNTGELFF.

The genes are TRBV5-4 and TRBJ1-2, with D possibly matching TRBD1 (5 bases). The V gene's germline CDR1 is SGHNT and CDR2 YYREEE (reference sequence). This CDR3 contains 12 residues. The germline V and J ends were trimmed by 7 bases and 4 bases, with 11 bases remaining between them. This CDR3 reads CASYLQGYGYTF. The DNA of the CDR3 is TGTGCCAGCTATCTCCAGGGCTATGGCTACACCTTC.

This sequence joins TRBV5-5 and TRBJ1-1; TRBD1 aligns across 8 bases. V was clipped by 3 bases and J by 10 bases; unmatched bases: 5. CDR3 length: 12 amino acids. Germline V gene lookup returns CDR1 SGHKS and CDR2 YYEKEE (reference sequence). DNA of the CDR3: TGTGCCAGCAGCTCGGACAGGGTTTTAGCTTTCTTT. Amino acid sequence: CASSSDRVLAFF.

In nucleotides, the CDR3 is TGCGCCAGCAGCCCGGGACAGGGGACTATCACAGATACGCAGTATTTT. It is translated as CASSPGQGTITDTQYF. This chain uses TRBV5-1 with TRBJ2-3; 10 bases are shared with TRBD1. The length of the CDR3 is 16 residues. Germline CDR1 reads SGHRS; CDR2 reads YFSETQ. V lost 4 bases, J lost 2 bases, and 7 bases stayed unmatched.

The chain carries TRBV4-1 and TRBJ2-5; 11 positions match TRBD1. Germline V CDR1 and CDR2: MGHRA, YSYEKL. The CDR3 runs to 16 residues. V dropped 0 bases and J dropped 3; count of bases not matched to a gene: 3. The CDR3 coding sequence is TGCGCCAGCAGCCAAGAAGGGACAGGGGGGGAAGAGACCCAGTACTTC. Its translation: CASSQEGTGGEETQYF.

This clone has more than one count but fewer than ten. The V and J genes are TRBV12-5 and TRBJ1-5; TRBD1 aligns across 9 bases. CDR1 and CDR2 from the germline V gene are LGHNT and FRNRAP. After removal of 3 bases from V and 13 bases from J, the junction contained 7 bases not matched to a gene. This CDR3 comprises 13 residues. This CDR3 reads CASGLAPGTGQHF. Here the CDR3 DNA reads TGTGCTAGTGGTTTAGCCCCCGGGACAGGGCAGCATTTT.

This clone was recorded only once. The rearrangement joins TRBV20-1 to TRBJ1-2; no reliable D call. V gave up 5 bases and J gave up 7 bases, with 11 bases separating them. Germline CDR1 and CDR2: DFQATT and SNEGSKA (reference sequence). The CDR3 sequence is 11 residues long. Here the CDR3 DNA reads TGCAGTGCTGGGCTGGAGGGTGGCTACACCTTC. It yields the protein CSAGLEGGYTF.

The rearrangement links TRBV5-1 to TRBJ2-3; D is undetermined. The CDR3 length is 16 residues. Trimming shortened V by 0 bases and J by 2 bases, and 13 bases separated the two germline ends. CDR1 and CDR2 from the germline V gene are SGHRS and YFSETQ. Here the CDR3 DNA reads TGCGCCAGCAGCTTGGTTGGGCGTGCCCCCACAGATACGCAGTATTTT. This codes for CASSLVGRAPTDTQYF.

The V gene is TRBV10-3, the J gene TRBJ2-7, with TRBD1 matching 9 bases. CDR3 length: 15 amino acids. Germline-derived CDR1 and CDR2 are ENHRY and SYGVKD. V was pared by 5 bases and J by 6 bases, with 11 bases of the junction left unmatched. The CDR3 nucleotides are TGTGCCATCAGTAATCCGGGACAGGGATCGTTCGAGCAGTACTTC. Protein product: CAISNPGQGSFEQYF.

The chain carries TRBV4-1 and TRBJ2-1; TRBD1 aligns across 11 bases. This CDR3 has 16 residues. Germline-derived CDR1 and CDR2 are MGHRA and YSYEKL. V trimming: 2 bases; J trimming: 4 bases; junction bases outside the gene matches: 4. CDR3 DNA: TGCGCCAGCAGCCAACCCGGACAGGGGGCTTACAATGAGCAGTTCTTC. Its protein product is CASSQPGQGAYNEQFF.

The chain has TRBV19 and TRBJ2-7, with 8 bases that match TRBD2. J lost 5 bases, V lost 1 base, and 13 bases had no gene match. Looked up from germline, CDR1 is LNHDA and CDR2 is SQIVND (reference sequence). The CDR3 loop spans 17 amino acids. The DNA of the CDR3 is TGTGCCAGTAGTATAGTCTTGGGGACTAGTTCGAGCCACGAGCAGTACTTC. It is translated as CASSIVLGTSSSHEQYF.

This chain joins TRBV30 and TRBJ1-2, with 8 nucleotides matching TRBD1. This CDR3 has 15 residues. The trim removed 5 bases at V and 6 bases at J, leaving 14 bases unmatched. Looked up from germline, CDR1 is GTSNPN and CDR2 is SVGIG (reference sequence). CDR3 nucleotide sequence: TGTGCCTGGGTCAGTGGACAGGGCATACCCCATGGCTACACCTTC. Its protein product is CAWVSGQGIPHGYTF.

This clone appeared a single time. The chain employs TRBV13 and TRBJ2-7; 7 nucleotides agree with TRBD2. CDR3 length: 14 residues. Germline CDR1 and CDR2: PRHDT and FYEKMQ (reference sequence). V trimming: 5 bases; J trimming: 1 base; junction bases outside the gene matches: 5. CDR3 loop: CASSPASGSYEQYF. The CDR3, as DNA: TGTGCCAGCAGCCCGGCTAGCGGATCCTACGAGCAGTACTTC. Full variable domain (missing parts from reference TRBV13 and TRBJ2-7): AAGVIQSPRHLIKEKRETATLKCYPIPRHDTVYWYQQGPGQDPQFLISFYEKMQSDKGSIPDRFSAQQFSDYHSELNMSSLELGDSALYFCASSPASGSYEQYFGPGTRLTVT.

This chain links TRBV11-2 with TRBJ1-5; 7 nucleotides agree with TRBD1. This CDR3 contains 13 residues. Per germline, CDR1 SGHAT and CDR2 FQNNGV. With V trimmed by 5 bases and J by 5 bases, 3 bases remained unmatched. The CDR3 region has the DNA TGTGCCAGCAGCCCTGACAGGGATCAGCCCCAGCATTTT. Amino acids: CASSPDRDQPQHF.

CDR3 region: CASSTRQQETQYF. CDR3 nucleotide sequence: TGTGCCAGCAGCACGCGACAGCAAGAGACCCAGTACTTC. The chain joins TRBV13 to TRBJ2-5; the D gene is possibly TRBD1 (5 bases). Germline lookup yields CDR1 PRHDT and CDR2 FYEKMQ (reference sequence). The germline V and J ends were trimmed by 5 bases and 2 bases, with 9 bases remaining between them. This CDR3 region has 13 residues.

The V call is TRBV28, the J call TRBJ1-2; TRBD1 matches at 8 bases. V lost 4 bases, J lost 7 bases, and 5 bases stayed unmatched. The CDR3 covers 13 residues. Looked up from germline, CDR1 is MDHEN and CDR2 is SYDVKM. As DNA, the CDR3 is TGTGCCAGCAGTTGGCAGGGGGCTGTTGGCTACACCTTC. It codes for CASSWQGAVGYTF.

This clone showed up just once. The genes are TRBV25-1 and TRBJ2-3, with 9 bases fitting TRBD2. CDR3 length: 17 amino acids. V was clipped by 1 base and J by 5 bases; unmatched bases: 10. Germline loops: CDR1 MGHDK, CDR2 SYGVNS. The CDR3 spells CASSELGGGRAGDTQYF. The DNA for the CDR3 is TGTGCCAGCAGTGAATTAGGGGGCGGGAGGGCCGGAGATACGCAGTATTTT.

The table lists this clone with a count of one. The rearrangement links TRBV25-1 to TRBJ2-7, with 7 bases identical to TRBD2. V shed 6 bases and J 6 bases; nucleotides not matched to a gene: 8. Germline CDR1 and CDR2: MGHDK and SYGVNS. This CDR3 region has 13 residues. The CDR3 coding sequence is TGTGCCAGCAGCCGGGGAGGGAGGGGCGAGCAGTACTTC. Translation: CASSRGGRGEQYF.

This clone was seen just once. This sequence joins TRBV4-1 and TRBJ1-3; TRBD1 matches at 12 bases. CDR3 length: 17 amino acids. Trimming cost V 2 bases and J 2 bases; bases outside gene matches: 4. CDR1 MGHRA and CDR2 YSYEKL come from the germline V gene. The CDR3 region has the DNA TGCGCCAGCAGCCAACCGGGGACAGGGGGCCCTGGAAACACCATATATTTT. This gives the protein CASSQPGTGGPGNTIYF.

V and J are TRBV9 and TRBJ2-3, with 8 bases matching TRBD1. The CDR3 contains 15 residues. CDR1 and CDR2 (germline): SGDLS, YYNGEE. V lost 4 bases, J lost 5 bases, and 9 bases stayed unmatched. CDR3 residues: CASSPWTGSEDTQYF. The CDR3 DNA sequence: TGTGCCAGCAGCCCTTGGACAGGGTCGGAAGATACGCAGTATTTT.

V is TRBV4-1 and J is TRBJ2-7; the match to TRBD2 covers 9 bases. V lost 4 bases to trimming and J lost 1 base; unmatched junction nucleotides: 8. CDR3 length: 16 amino acids. The germline CDR1 and CDR2 sequences are MGHRA and YSYEKL. The chain's CDR3 is CASSPRPTSGSYEQYF. CDR3 coding DNA: TGCGCCAGCAGCCCCAGACCGACTAGCGGTTCCTACGAGCAGTACTTC.

J is TRBJ2-5 and V is TRBV27; 7 bases line up with TRBD2. This CDR3 has 16 amino acids. With V trimmed by 0 bases and J by 5 bases, 9 bases remained unmatched. The germline V gene has CDR1 MNHEY and CDR2 SMNVEV (reference sequence). CDR3 residues: CASSLSTSHLWETQYF. The DNA for the CDR3 is TGTGCCAGCAGTTTATCGACTAGCCACCTGTGGGAGACCCAGTACTTC.

This chain uses TRBV6-1 with TRBJ2-7; no reliable D call. From germline, CDR1 is MNHNS and CDR2 SASEGT. The CDR3 runs 12 residues. The V end was cut by 2 bases, the J end by 2 bases, with 4 bases between. The CDR3 nucleotides read TGTGCCAGCAGTGAATATACCTACGAGCAGTACTTC. Translated: CASSEYTYEQYF.

The rearrangement joins TRBV2 to TRBJ2-2; 9 nucleotides line up with TRBD2. V gave up 7 bases and J gave up 7 bases; unmatched junction bases: 7. This CDR3 spans 14 amino acids. Germline CDR1 is SNHLY and CDR2 is FYNNEI. The CDR3 region is CASNRWREGGELFF. The CDR3 coding sequence is TGTGCCAGCAATCGATGGCGGGAGGGCGGGGAGCTGTTTTTT.